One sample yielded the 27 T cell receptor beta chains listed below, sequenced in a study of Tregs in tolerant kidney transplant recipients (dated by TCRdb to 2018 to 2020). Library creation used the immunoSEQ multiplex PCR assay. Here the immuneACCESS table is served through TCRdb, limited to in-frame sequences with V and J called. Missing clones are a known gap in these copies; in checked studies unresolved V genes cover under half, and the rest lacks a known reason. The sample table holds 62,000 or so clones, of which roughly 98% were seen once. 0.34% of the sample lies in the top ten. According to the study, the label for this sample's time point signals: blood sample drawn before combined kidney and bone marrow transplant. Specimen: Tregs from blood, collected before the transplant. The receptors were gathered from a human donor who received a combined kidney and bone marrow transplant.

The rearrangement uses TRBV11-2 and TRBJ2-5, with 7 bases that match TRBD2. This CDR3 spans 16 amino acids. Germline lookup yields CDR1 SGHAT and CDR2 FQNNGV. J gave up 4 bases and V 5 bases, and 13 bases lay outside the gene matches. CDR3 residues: CASSHAVGGSRETQYF. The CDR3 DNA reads TGTGCCAGCAGCCACGCGGTGGGGGGGAGTCGAGAGACCCAGTACTTC.

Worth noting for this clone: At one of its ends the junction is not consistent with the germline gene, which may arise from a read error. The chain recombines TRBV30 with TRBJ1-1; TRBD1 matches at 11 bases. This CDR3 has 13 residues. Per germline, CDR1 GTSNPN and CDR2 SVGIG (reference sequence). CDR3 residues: CARSGQGALVAFF. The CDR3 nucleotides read TGTGCCCGGAGTGGACAGGGGGCATTAGTGGCTTTCTTT.

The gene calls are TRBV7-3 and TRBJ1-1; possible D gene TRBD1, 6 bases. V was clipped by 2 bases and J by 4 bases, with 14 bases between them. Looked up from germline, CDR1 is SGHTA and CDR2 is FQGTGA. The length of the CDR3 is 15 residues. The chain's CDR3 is CASSLVAGGRTEAFF. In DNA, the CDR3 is TGTGCCAGCAGCTTAGTTGCGGGGGGGCGCACTGAAGCTTTCTTT.

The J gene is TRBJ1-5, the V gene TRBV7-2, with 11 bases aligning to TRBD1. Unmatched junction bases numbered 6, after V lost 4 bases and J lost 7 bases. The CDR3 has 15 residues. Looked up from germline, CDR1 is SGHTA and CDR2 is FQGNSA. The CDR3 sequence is CASSYSGTGGQPQHF. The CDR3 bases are TGTGCCAGCAGCTACTCCGGGACAGGGGGGCAGCCCCAGCATTTT.

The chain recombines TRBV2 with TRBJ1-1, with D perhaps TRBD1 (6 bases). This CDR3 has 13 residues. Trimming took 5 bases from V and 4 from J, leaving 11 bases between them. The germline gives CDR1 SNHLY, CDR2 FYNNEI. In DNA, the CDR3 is TGTGCCAGCAGTAGGGGACAACTCACTGAAGCTTTCTTT. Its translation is CASSRGQLTEAFF.

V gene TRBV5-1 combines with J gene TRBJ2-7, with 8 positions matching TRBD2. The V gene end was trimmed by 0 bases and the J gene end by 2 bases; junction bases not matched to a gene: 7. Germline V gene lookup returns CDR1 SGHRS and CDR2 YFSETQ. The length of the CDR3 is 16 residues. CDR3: CASSLAVLAGTYEQYF. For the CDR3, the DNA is TGCGCCAGCAGCTTGGCTGTTCTAGCGGGTACCTACGAGCAGTACTTC.

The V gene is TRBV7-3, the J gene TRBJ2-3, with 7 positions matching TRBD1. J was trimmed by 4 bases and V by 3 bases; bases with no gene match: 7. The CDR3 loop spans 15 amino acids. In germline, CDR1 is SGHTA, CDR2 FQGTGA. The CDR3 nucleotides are TGTGCCAGCAGCTTTGCGGGCCAGGGGGCAGATACGCAGTATTTT. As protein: CASSFAGQGADTQYF.

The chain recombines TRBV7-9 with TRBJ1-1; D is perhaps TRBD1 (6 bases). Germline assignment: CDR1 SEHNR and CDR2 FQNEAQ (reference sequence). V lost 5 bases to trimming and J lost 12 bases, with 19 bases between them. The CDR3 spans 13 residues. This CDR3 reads CASSAEPGHKTFF. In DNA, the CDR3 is TGTGCCAGCAGCGCAGAGCCGGGACATAAAACTTTCTTT.

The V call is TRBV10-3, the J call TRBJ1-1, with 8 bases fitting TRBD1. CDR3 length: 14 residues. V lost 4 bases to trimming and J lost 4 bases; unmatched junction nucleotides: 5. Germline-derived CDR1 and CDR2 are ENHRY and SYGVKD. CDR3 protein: CAISAPGGGTEAFF. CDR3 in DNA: TGTGCCATCAGTGCCCCAGGGGGCGGCACTGAAGCTTTCTTT.

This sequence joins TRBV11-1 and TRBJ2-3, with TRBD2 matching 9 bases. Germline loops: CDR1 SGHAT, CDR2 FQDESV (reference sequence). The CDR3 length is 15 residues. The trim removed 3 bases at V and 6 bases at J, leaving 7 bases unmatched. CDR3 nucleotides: TGTGCCAGCAGCTTTCGCCTAGCGGGATCTGATACGCAGTATTTT. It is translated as CASSFRLAGSDTQYF.

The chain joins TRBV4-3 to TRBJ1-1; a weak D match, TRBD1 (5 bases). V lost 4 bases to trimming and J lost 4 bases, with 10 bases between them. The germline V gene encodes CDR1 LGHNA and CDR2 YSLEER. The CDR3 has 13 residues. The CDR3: CASSLGLGTEAFF. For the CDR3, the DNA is TGCGCCAGCAGCCTGGGGCTGGGCACTGAAGCTTTCTTT.

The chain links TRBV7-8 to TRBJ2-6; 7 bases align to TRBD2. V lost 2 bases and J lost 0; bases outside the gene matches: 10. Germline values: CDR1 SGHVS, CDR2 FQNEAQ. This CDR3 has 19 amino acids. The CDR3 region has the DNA TGTGCCAGCAGCTTAAGAAGGGAGGGATTGCCCTCTGGGGCCAACGTCCTGACTTTC. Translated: CASSLRREGLPSGANVLTF.

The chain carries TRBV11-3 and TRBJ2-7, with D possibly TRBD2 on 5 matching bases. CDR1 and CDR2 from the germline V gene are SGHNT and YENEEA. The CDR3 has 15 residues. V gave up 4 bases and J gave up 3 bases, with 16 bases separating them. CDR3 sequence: CASSSRPGGYYEQYF. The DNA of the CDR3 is TGTGCCAGCAGCTCCCGACCGGGCGGGTACTACGAGCAGTACTTC.

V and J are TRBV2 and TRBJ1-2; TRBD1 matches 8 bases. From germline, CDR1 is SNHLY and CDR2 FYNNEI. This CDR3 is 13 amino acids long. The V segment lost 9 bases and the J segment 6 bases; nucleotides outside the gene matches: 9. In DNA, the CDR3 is TGTGCCAGTAACAGGGGGTTGGGGGATGGCTACACCTTC. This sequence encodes CASNRGLGDGYTF.

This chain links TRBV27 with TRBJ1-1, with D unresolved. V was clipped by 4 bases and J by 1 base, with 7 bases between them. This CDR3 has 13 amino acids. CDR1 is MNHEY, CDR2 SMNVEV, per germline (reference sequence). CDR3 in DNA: TGTGCCAGCAGTTGGCTCGAGAACACTGAAGCTTTCTTT. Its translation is CASSWLENTEAFF.

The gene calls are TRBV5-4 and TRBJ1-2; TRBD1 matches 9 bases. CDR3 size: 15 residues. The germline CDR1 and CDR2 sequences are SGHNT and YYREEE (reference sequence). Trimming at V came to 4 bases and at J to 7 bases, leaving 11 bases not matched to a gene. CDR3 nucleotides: TGTGCCAGCAGCGCGTGGACAGGGGAAGTAGGTGGCTACACCTTC. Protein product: CASSAWTGEVGGYTF.

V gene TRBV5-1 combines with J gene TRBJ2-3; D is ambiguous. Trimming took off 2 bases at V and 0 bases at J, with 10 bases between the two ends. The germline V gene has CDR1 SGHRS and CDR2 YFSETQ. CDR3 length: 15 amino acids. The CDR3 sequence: CASSFSGISTDTQYF. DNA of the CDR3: TGCGCCAGCAGCTTTTCAGGAATTAGCACAGATACGCAGTATTTT. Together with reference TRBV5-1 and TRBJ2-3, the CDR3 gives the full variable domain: KAGVTQTPRYLIKTRGQQVTLSCSPISGHRSVSWYQQTPGQGLQFLFEYFSETQRNKGNFPGRFSGRQFSNSRSEMNVSTLELGDSALYLCASSFSGISTDTQYFGPGTRLTVL.

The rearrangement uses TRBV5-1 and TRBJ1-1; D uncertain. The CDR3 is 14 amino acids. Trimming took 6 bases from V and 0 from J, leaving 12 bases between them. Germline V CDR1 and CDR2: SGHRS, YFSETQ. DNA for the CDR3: TGCGCCAGCAACGTAGGAGCCATGAACACTGAAGCTTTCTTT. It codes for CASNVGAMNTEAFF.

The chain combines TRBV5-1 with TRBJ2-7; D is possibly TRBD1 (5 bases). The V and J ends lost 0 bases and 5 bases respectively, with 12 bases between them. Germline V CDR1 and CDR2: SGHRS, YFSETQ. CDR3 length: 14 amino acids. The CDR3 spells CASSLALGLNEQYF. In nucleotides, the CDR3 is TGCGCCAGCAGCTTGGCTCTGGGGCTAAACGAGCAGTACTTC.

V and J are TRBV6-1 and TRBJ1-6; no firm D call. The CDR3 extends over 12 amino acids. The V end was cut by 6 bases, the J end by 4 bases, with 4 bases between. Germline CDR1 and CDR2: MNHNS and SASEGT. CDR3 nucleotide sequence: TGTGCCAGCAGACAGTATAATTCACCCCTCCACTTT. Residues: CASRQYNSPLHF.

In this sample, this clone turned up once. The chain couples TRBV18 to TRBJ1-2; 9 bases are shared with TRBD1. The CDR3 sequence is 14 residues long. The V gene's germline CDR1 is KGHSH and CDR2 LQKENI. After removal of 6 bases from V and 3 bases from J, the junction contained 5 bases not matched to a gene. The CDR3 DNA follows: TGTGCCAGCTCGAGGGACAGGGCGGACTATGGCTACACCTTC. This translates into CASSRDRADYGYTF.

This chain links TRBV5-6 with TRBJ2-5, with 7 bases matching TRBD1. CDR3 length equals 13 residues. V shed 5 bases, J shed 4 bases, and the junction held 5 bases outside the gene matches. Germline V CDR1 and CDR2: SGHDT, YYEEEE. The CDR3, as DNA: TGTGCCAGCAGGCACAGGGGTGGAGAGACCCAGTACTTC. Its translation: CASRHRGGETQYF.

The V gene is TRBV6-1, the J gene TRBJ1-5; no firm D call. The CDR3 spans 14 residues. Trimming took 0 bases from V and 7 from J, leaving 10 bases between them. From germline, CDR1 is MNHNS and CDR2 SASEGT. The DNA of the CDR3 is TGTGCCAGCAGTGAAGCGCTTCGAGGGCAGCCCCAGCATTTT. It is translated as CASSEALRGQPQHF.

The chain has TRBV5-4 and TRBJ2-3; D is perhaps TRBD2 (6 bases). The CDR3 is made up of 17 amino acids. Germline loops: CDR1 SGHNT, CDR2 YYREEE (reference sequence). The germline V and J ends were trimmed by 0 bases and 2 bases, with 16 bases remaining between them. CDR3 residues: CASSLAPGGADTDTQYF. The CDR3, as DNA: TGTGCCAGCAGCTTGGCCCCCGGCGGGGCCGACACAGATACGCAGTATTTT.

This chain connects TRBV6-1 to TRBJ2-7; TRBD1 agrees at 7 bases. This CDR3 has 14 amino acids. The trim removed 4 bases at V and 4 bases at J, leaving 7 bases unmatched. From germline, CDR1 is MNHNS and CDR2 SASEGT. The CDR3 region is CASSVRQGLYEQYF. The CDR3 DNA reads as TGTGCCAGCAGTGTTCGACAGGGCCTTTACGAGCAGTACTTC.

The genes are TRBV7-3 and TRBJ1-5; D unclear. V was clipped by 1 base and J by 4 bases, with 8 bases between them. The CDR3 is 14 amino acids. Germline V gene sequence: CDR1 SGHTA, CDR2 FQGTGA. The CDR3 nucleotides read TGTGCCAGCAGCTTAAGTTGGGAGAATCAGCCCCAGCATTTT. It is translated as CASSLSWENQPQHF. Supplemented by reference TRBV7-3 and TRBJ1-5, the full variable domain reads GAGVSQTPSNKVTEKGKYVELRCDPISGHTALYWYRQSLGQGPEFLIYFQGTGAADDSGLPNDRFFAVRPEGSVSTLKIQRTERGDSAVYLCASSLSWENQPQHFGDGTRLSIL.

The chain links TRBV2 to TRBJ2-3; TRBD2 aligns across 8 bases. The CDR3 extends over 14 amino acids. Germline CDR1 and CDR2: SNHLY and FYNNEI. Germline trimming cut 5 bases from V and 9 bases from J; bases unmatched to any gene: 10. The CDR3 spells CASSPLGGVGTQYF. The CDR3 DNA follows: TGTGCCAGCAGTCCCCTCGGGGGGGTCGGGACGCAGTATTTT.